The T cell receptor beta chain described here comes from a study of cytomegalovirus exposure and HLA in healthy donors. Study conclusions and caveats: Later analysis identified about 18,000 TCR beta sequences associated with HLA alleles, using a false discovery rate threshold of 0.05. Rare TCR sequences dominated, though some public TCRs recurred in many donors.

With 60 Vbeta and 13 Jbeta primers, the PCR was carried out. Original processing methods: A later analysis tallied 80 million to 100 million unique TCR beta chains, about 12 million of them shared. Repertoires were generated with immunoSEQ multiplex PCR, while TCRdb's copy carries only in-frame clones and drops some. V and J calls plus clone size are reproduced from that table; the DNA served to infer D and trimming. The repertoire includes under 200,000 clones, roughly 84% of them detected once, and about 0.25% sits in the top ten. About this clone itself: Its target is unknown.

V shed 3 bases and J 0 bases; nucleotides not matched to a gene: 0. Germline V gene sequence: CDR1 SGHRS, CDR2 YFSETQ. CDR3 length: 13 residues. The chain joins TRBV5-1 to TRBJ2-7, with 7 bases identical to TRBD1. The TCR originated in a boy younger than 18 in good health and CMV-seronegative. The sample consisted of PBMCs. CDR3 region: CASSWDSSYEQYF. CDR3 nucleotide sequence: TGCGCCAGCAGCTGGGACAGCTCCTACGAGCAGTACTTC. Based on the CDR3 plus reference TRBV5-1 and TRBJ2-7, the full variable domain is KAGVTQTPRYLIKTRGQQVTLSCSPISGHRSVSWYQQTPGQGLQFLFEYFSETQRNKGNFPGRFSGRQFSNSRSEMNVSTLELGDSALYLCASSWDSSYEQYFGPGTRLTVT.